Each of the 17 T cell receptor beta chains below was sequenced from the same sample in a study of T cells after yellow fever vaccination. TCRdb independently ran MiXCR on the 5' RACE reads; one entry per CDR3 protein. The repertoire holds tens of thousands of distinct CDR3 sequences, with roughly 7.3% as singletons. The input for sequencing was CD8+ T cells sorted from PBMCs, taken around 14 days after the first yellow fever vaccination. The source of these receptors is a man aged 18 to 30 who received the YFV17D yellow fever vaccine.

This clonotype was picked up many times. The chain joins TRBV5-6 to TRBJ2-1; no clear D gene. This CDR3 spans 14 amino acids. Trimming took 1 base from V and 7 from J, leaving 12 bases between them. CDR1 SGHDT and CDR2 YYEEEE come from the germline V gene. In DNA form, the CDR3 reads TGTGCCAGCAGCTTGCGGAAGCTTCTAAATGAGCAGTTCTTC. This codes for CASSLRKLLNEQFF.

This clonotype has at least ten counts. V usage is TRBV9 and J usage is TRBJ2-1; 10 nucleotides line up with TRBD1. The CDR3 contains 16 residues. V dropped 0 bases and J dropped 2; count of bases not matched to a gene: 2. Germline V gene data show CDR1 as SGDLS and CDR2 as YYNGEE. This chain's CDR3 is CASSVVGQGPYNEQFF. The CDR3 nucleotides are TGTGCCAGCAGCGTAGTGGGACAGGGGCCCTACAATGAGCAGTTCTTC.

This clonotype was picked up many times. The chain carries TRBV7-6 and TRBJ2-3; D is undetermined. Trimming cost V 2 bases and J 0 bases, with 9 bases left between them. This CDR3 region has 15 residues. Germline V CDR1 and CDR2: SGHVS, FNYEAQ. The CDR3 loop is CASSLLTYSTDTQYF. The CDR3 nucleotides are TGTGCCAGCAGCTTATTGACGTATAGCACAGATACGCAGTATTTT.

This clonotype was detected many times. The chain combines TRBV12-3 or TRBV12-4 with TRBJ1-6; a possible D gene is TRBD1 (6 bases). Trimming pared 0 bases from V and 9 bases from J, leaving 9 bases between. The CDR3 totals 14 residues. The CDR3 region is CASSLAQGGSPLHF. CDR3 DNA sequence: TGTGCCAGCAGTTTAGCACAGGGCGGTTCACCCCTCCACTTT.

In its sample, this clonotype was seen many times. CDR3 nucleotides: TGTGCCAGCAACCCCGCCGGGGAGCTGTTTTTT. Its protein is CASNPAGELFF. V is TRBV6-5 and J is TRBJ2-2; D gene ambiguous. The V end lost 7 bases, the J end lost 6 bases, and 6 bases lay between the germline ends. This CDR3 is built from 11 residues. The V gene's germline CDR1 is MNHEY and CDR2 SVGAGI.

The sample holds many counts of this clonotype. The CDR3 nucleotides are TGCGCCAGCAGCCTCGACGGTAACACCGGGGAGCTGTTTTTT. Residues: CASSLDGNTGELFF. The V and J genes are TRBV4-3 and TRBJ2-2; D remains unclear. The CDR3 loop spans 14 amino acids. In germline, CDR1 is LGHNA, CDR2 YSLEER. V shed 4 bases and J shed 2 bases, with 8 bases lying between them.

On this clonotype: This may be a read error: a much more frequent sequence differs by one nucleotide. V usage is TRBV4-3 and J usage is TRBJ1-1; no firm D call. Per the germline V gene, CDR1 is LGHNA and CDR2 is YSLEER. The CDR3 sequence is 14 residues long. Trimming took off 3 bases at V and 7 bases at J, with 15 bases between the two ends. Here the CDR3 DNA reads TGCGCCAGCAGCCACGCGACATCCCCCAATGAAGCTTTCTTT. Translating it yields CASSHATSPNEAFF.

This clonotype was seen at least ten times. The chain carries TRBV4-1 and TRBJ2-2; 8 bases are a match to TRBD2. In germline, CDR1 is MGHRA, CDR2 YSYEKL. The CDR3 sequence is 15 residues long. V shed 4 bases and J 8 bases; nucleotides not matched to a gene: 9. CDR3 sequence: CASSPGGATWGELFF. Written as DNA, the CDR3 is TGCGCCAGCAGCCCCGGGGGGGCGACGTGGGGGGAGCTGTTTTTT.

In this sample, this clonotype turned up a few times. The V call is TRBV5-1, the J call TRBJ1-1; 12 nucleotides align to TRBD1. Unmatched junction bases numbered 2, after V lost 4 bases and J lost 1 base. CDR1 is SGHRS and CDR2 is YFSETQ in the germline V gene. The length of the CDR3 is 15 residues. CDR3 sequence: CASSEGQGANTEAFF. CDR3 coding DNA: TGCGCCAGCAGCGAGGGACAGGGGGCGAACACTGAAGCTTTCTTT.

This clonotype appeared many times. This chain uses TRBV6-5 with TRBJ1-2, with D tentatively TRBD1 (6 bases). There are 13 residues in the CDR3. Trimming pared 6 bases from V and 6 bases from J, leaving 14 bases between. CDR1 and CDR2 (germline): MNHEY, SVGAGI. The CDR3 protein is CASSYLGGNGYTF. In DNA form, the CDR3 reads TGTGCCAGCAGCTATTTGGGGGGCAATGGCTACACCTTC.

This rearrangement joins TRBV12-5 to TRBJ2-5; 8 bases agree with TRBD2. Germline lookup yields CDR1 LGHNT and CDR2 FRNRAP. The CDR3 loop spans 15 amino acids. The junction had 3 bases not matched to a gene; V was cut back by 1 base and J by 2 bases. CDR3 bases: TGTGCTAGTGGTTTGGGCGGGGGGCCTCAAGAGACCCAGTACTTC. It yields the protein CASGLGGGPQETQYF. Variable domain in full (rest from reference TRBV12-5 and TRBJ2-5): DARVTQTPRHKVTEMGQEVTMRCQPILGHNTVFWYRQTMMQGLELLAYFRNRAPLDDSGMPKDRFSAEMPDATLATLKIQPSEPRDSAVYFCASGLGGGPQETQYFGPGTRLLVL.

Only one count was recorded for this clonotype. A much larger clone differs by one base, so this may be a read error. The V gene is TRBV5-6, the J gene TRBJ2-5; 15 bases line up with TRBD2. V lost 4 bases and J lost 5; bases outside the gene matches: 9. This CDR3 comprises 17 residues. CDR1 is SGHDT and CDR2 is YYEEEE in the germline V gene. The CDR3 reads CASSPGTSGGTHETQYF. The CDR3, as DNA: TGTGCCAGCAGCCCAGGGACTAGCGGGGGGACTCATGAGACCCAGTACTTC.

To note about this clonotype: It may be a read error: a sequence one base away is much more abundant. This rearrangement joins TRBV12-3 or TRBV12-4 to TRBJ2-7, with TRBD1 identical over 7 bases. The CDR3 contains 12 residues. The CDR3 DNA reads TGTGCCAGCAGTGCCGGGACAGCGAAGCATTACGTC. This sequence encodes CASSAGTAKHYV.

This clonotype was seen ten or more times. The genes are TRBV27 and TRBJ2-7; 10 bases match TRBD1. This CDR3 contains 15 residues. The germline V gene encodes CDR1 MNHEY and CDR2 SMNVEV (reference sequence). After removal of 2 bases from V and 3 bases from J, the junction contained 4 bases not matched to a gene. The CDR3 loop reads CASSLGTGVNYEQYF. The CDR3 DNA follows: TGTGCCAGCAGTTTAGGGACAGGGGTCAACTACGAGCAGTACTTC.

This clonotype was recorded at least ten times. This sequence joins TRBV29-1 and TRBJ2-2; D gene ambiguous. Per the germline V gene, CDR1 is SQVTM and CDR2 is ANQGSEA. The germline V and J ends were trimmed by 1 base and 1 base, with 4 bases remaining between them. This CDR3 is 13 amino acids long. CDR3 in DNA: TGCAGCGTTGAAGGCAGGAACACCGGGGAGCTGTTTTTT. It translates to CSVEGRNTGELFF.

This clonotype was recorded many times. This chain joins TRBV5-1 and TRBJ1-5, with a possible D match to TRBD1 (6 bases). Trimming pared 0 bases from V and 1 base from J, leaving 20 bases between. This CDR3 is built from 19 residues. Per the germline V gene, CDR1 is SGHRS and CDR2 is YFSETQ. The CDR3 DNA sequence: TGCGCCAGCAGCTTGGAGGCGTTTGCGGGGGCAGGGAGCAATCAGCCCCAGCATTTT. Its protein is CASSLEAFAGAGSNQPQHF.

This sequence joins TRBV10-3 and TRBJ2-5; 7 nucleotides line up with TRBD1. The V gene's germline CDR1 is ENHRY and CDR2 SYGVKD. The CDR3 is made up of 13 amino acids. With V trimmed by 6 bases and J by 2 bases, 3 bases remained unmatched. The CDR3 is CAIRDREQETQYF. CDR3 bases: TGTGCCATCAGAGACAGGGAACAAGAGACCCAGTACTTC.